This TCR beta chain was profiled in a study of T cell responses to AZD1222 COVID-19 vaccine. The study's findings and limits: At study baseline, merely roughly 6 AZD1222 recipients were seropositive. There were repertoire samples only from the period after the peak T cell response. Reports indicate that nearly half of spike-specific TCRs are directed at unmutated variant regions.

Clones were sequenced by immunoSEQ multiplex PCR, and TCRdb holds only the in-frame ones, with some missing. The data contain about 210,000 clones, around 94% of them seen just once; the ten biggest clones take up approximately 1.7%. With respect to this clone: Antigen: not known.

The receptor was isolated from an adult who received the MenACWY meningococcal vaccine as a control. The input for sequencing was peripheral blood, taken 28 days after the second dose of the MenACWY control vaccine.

The CDR3 reads CASSPQRGTYEQYF. CDR3 in DNA: TGTGCCAGCAGCCCGCAGCGGGGAACCTACGAGCAGTACTTC. The rearrangement joins TRBV3-1 (or the pseudogene TRBV3-2) to TRBJ2-7, with TRBD2 matching over 7 bases. J was trimmed by 2 bases and V by 4 bases; bases with no gene match: 5. The CDR3 extends over 14 amino acids. Germline CDR1 and CDR2: LGHDT and YNNKEL (reference sequence).